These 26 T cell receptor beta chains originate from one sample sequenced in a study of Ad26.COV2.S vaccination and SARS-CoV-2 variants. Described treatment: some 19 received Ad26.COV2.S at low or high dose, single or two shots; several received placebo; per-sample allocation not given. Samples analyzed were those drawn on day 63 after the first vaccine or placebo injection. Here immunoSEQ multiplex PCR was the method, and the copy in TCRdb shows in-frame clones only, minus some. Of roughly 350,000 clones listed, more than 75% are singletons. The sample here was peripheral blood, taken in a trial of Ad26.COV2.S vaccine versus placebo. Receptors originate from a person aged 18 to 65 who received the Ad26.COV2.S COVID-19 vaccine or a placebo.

Written as DNA, the CDR3 is TGCGCCAGCAGCTTGGGCCCTCAGGCCTACGAGCAGTACTTC. Translating it yields CASSLGPQAYEQYF. This chain joins TRBV5-1 and TRBJ2-7; D remains unclear. CDR3 length: 14 amino acids. Germline CDR1 SGHRS, CDR2 YFSETQ. The V end lost 0 bases, the J end lost 2 bases, and 9 bases lay between the germline ends.

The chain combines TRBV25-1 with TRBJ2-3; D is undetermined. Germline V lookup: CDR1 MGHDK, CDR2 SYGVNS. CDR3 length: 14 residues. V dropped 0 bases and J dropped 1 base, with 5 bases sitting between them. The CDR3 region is CASSEYIGTDTQYF. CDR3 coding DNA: TGTGCCAGCAGTGAATATATTGGCACAGATACGCAGTATTTT.

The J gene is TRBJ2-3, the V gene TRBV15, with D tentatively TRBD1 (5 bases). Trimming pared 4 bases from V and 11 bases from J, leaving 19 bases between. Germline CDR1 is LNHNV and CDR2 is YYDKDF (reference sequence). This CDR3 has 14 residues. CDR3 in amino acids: CATSNRPAIWGQYF. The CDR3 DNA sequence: TGTGCCACCAGCAACAGGCCGGCGATTTGGGGGCAGTATTTT.

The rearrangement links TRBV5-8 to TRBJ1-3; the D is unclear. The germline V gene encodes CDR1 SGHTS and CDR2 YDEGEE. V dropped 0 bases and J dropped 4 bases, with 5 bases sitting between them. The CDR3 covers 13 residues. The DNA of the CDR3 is TGTGCCAGCAGCTTGGGTATCGGAAACACCATATATTTT. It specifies CASSLGIGNTIYF.

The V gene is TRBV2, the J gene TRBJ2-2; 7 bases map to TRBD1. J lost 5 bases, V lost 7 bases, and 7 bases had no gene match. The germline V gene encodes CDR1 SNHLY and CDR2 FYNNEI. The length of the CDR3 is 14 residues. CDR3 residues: CASTGQTMTGELFF. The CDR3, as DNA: TGTGCCAGCACGGGACAGACAATGACCGGGGAGCTGTTTTTT.

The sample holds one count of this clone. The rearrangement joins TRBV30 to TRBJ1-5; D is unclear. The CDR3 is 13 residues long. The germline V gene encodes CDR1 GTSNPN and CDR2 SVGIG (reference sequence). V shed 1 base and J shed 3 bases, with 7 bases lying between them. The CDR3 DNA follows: TGTGCCTGGAGTGAAGGGAACAATCAGCCCCAGCATTTT. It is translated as CAWSEGNNQPQHF. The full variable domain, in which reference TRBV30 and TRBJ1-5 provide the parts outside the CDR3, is SQTIHQWPATLVQPVGSPLSLECTVEGTSNPNLYWYRQAAGRGLQLLFYSVGIGQISSEVPQNLSASRPQDRQFILSSKKLLLSDSGFYLCAWSEGNNQPQHFGDGTRLSIL.

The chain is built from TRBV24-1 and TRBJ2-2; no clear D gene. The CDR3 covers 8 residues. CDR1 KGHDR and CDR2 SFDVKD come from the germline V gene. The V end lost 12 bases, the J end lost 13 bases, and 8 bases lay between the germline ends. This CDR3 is CAPPRLFF. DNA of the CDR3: TGTGCCCCTCCTCGGCTGTTTTTT.

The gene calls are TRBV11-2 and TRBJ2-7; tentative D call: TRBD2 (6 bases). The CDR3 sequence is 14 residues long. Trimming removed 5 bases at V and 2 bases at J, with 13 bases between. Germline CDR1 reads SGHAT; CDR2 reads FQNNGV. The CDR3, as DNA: TGTGCCAGCAGCCAGGACACGGGGGCCTACGAGCAGTACTTC. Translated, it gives CASSQDTGAYEQYF.

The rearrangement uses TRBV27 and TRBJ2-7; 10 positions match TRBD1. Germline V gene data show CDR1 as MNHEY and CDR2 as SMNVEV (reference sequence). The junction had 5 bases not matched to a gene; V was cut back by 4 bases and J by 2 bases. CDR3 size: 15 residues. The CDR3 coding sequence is TGTGCCAGCAGTTCCCGGACAGGGGGGACCTACGAGCAGTACTTC. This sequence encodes CASSSRTGGTYEQYF.

The CDR3 coding sequence is TGTGCCAGCAGCCGCCGAGGGACTAGCGGGGGGGCTATCACCGGGGAGCTGTTTTTT. Translation: CASSRRGTSGGAITGELFF. The chain is built from TRBV7-2 and TRBJ2-2, with TRBD2 matching 16 bases. Germline CDR1 SGHTA, CDR2 FQGNSA. The CDR3 spans 19 residues. The V and J ends lost 5 bases and 4 bases, in that order; junction bases with no gene match: 10.

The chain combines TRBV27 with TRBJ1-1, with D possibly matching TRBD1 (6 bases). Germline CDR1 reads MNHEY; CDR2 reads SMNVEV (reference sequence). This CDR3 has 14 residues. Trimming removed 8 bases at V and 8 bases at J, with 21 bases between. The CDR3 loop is CASGRTGFGSEAFF. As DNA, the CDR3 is TGTGCCAGCGGAAGAACAGGGTTTGGGTCCGAAGCTTTCTTT.

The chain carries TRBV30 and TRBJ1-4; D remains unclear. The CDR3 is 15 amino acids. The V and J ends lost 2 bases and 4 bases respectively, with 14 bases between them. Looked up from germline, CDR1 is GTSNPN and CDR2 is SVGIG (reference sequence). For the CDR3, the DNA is TGTGCCTGGAGTTACCCGCTTTGGGATAATGAAAAACTGTTTTTT. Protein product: CAWSYPLWDNEKLFF.

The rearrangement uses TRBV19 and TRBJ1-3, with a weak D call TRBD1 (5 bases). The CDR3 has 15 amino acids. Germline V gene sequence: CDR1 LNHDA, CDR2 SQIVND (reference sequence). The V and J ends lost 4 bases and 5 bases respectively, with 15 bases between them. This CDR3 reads CASSTNSGTRNTIYF. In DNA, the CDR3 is TGTGCCAGTAGTACCAACTCAGGGACCCGAAACACCATATATTTT.

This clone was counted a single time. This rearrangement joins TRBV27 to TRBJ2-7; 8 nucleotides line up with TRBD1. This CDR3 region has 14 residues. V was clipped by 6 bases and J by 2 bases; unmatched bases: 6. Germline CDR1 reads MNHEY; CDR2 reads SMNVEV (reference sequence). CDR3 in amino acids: CASRRTGITYEQYF. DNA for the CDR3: TGTGCCAGCAGGCGGACAGGGATCACCTACGAGCAGTACTTC.

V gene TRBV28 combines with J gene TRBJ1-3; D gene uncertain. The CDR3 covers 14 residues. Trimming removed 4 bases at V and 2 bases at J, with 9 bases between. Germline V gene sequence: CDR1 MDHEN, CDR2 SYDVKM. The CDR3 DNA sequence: TGTGCCAGCAGTTACCCCCCGGCTGGAAACACCATATATTTT. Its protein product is CASSYPPAGNTIYF.

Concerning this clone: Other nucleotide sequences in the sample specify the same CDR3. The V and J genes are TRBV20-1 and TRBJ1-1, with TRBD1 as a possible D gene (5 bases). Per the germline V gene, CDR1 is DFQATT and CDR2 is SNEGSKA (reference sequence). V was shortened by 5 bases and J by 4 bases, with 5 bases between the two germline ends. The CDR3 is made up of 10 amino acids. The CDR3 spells CSAGGTEAFF. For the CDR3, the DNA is TGCAGTGCTGGGGGCACTGAAGCTTTCTTT.

The CDR3: CASKVQGHGYTF. Here the CDR3 DNA reads TGTGCCAGCAAAGTACAGGGACATGGCTACACCTTC. The chain combines TRBV27 with TRBJ1-2; maybe TRBD1 (6 bases). Trimming left V 7 bases short and J 6 bases short, with 12 bases between. CDR3 length: 12 amino acids. CDR1 is MNHEY, CDR2 SMNVEV, per germline (reference sequence).

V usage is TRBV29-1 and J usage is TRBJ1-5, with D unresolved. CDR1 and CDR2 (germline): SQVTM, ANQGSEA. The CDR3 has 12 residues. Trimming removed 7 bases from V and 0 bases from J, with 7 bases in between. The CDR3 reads CSAQSSNQPQHF. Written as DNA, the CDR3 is TGCAGCGCCCAGAGTAGCAATCAGCCCCAGCATTTT.

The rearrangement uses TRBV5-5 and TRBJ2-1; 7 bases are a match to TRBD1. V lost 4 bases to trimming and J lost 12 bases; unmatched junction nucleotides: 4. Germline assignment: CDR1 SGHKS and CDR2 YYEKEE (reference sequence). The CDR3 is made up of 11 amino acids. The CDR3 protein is CASSEQGRQFF. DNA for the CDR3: TGTGCCAGCAGCGAACAGGGGCGGCAGTTCTTC.

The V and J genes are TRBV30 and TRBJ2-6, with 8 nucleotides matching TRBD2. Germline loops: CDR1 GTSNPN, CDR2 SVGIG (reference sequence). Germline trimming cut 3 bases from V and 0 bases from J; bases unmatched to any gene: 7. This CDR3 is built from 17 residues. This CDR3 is CAWRRGVGSSGANVLTF. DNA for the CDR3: TGTGCCTGGAGGCGGGGGGTCGGAAGCTCTGGGGCCAACGTCCTGACTTTC.

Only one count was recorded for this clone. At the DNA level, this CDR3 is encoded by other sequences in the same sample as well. The CDR3 coding sequence is TGTGCCAGCAGTGGGGGTCCCTACGAGCAGTACTTC. Translation gives CASSGGPYEQYF. This rearrangement joins TRBV2 to TRBJ2-7; D remains ambiguous. V was shortened by 4 bases and J by 2 bases, with 6 bases between the two germline ends. This CDR3 comprises 12 residues. Per germline, CDR1 SNHLY and CDR2 FYNNEI.

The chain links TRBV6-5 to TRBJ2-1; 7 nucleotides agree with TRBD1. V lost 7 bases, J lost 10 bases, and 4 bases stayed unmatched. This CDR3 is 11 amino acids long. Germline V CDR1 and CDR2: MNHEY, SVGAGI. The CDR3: CASTQGQEQFF. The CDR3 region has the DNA TGTGCCAGCACCCAGGGACAGGAGCAGTTCTTC.

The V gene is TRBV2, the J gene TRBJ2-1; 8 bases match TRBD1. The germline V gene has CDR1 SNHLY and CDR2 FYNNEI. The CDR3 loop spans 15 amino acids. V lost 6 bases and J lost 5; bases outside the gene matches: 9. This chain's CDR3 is CASRERTGLNNEQFF. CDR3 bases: TGTGCCAGCAGGGAGCGGACAGGGTTGAACAATGAGCAGTTCTTC. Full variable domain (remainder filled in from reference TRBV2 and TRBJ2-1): EPEVTQTPSHQVTQMGQEVILRCVPISNHLYFYWYRQILGQKVEFLVSFYNNEISEKSEIFDDQFSVERPDGSNFTLKIRSTKLEDSAMYFCASRERTGLNNEQFFGPGTRLTVL.

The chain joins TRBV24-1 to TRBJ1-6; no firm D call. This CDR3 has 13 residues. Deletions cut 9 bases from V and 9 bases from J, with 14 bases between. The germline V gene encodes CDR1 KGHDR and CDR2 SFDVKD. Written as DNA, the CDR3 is TGTGCCACCCGGGCCCCGAGGTCTTCACCCCTCCACTTT. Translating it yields CATRAPRSSPLHF.

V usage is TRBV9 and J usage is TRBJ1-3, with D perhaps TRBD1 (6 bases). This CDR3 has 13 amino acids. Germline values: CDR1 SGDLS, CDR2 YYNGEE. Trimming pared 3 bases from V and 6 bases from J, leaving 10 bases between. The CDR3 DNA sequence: TGTGCCAGCAGCGGTACAGGGTCAAACACCATATATTTT. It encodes CASSGTGSNTIYF.

The CDR3 sequence is CASSLAPDRVNEAFF. CDR3 nucleotides: TGTGCCAGCAGCTTAGCTCCGGACAGGGTAAACGAAGCTTTCTTT. The chain links TRBV7-6 to TRBJ1-1; 8 bases fit TRBD1. The CDR3 runs 15 residues. Germline assignment: CDR1 SGHVS and CDR2 FNYEAQ. With 0 bases clipped from V and 8 bases from J, the junction kept 8 bases outside the gene matches. Together with reference TRBV7-6 and TRBJ1-1, the CDR3 gives the full variable domain: GAGVSQSPRYKVTKRGQDVALRCDPISGHVSLYWYRQALGQGPEFLTYFNYEAQQDKSGLPNDRFSAERPEGSISTLTIQRTEQRDSAMYRCASSLAPDRVNEAFFGQGTRLTVV.